The following is a T cell receptor beta chain sequence with its context. The record originates from a study of CD8 T cells in Susac syndrome. Reverse transcription used about 0.45 to 1 ug RNA and random hexamers. TCRdb reanalysed the immunoSEQ multiplex PCR reads using MiXCR and keeps one entry per CDR3 protein. The profile covers about 47,000 distinct CDR3 sequences, with almost 95% appearing a single time and 0.35% to 0.5% taken by the ten largest. Per germline, CDR1 LGHNT and CDR2 FRNRAP. V was cut by 2 bases and J by 7 bases, with 6 bases left in between. The CDR3 has 11 amino acids. This TCR came from a human donor in good health. This chain connects TRBV12-5 to TRBJ2-7; no firm D call. Specimen: CD8+ T cells from PBMCs. The CDR3: CASGLTGEQYF. The CDR3 nucleotides are TGTGCTAGTGGTTTGACCGGGGAGCAGTACTTC.